The clone carrying this T cell receptor beta chain was recorded a few times. The antigen is unknown. One entry per CDR3 protein results from TCRdb running MiXCR on the 5' RACE reads. The sample contains 350,000 to 500,000 distinct CDR3 sequences, 23% of which appear only once. The entry originates in a study of T-cell memory formation after mild COVID-19. The CDR3 spans 15 residues. J gave up 6 bases and V 1 base, and 2 bases lay outside the gene matches. Germline CDR1 reads SGHRS; CDR2 reads YFSETQ. Findings and limits, study-wide: CD8+ contracting clones occupied EMRA, while CD4+ ones occupied mainly CM and EM. Day 15 to 85 contracting clones showed balanced CD4/CD8; day 15 to 37 expanders favored CD4+. What remained unconfirmed was the SARS-CoV-2 specificity of second-wave clones peaking on day 37. Some responding clones appeared in pre-infection memory, suggesting cross-reactive memory joined.

This sequence was found in an adult woman who had mild COVID-19 (a few samples of this study predate the infection). Cell type and time point are not known. Sequencing was carried out using PBMCs or a T cell subset sorted from them (not recorded which). The chain links TRBV5-1 to TRBJ2-1; 12 bases map to TRBD2. For the CDR3, the DNA is TGCGCCAGCAGCTTGCGACTAGCGGGAGTCAATGAGCAGTTCTTC. Its translation is CASSLRLAGVNEQFF.